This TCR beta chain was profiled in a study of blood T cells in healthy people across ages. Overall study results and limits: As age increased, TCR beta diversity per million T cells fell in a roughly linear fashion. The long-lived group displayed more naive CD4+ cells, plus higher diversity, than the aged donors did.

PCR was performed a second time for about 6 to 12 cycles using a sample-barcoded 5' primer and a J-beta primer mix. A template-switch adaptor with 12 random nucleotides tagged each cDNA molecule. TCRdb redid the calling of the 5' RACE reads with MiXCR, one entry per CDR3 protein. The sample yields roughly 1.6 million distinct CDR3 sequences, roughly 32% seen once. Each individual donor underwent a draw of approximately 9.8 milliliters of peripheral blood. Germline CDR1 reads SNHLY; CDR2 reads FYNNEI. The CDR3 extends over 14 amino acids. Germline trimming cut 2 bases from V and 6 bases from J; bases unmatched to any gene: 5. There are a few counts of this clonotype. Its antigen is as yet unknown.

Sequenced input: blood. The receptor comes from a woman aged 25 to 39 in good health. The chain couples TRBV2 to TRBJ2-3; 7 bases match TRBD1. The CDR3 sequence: CASSEQQGKDTQYF. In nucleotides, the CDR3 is TGTGCCAGCAGTGAACAACAGGGGAAGGATACGCAGTATTTT.